This TCR beta chain was captured in a study of shared clonotypes between healthy human individuals. Germline V gene data show CDR1 as MDHEN and CDR2 as SYDVKM. This CDR3 comprises 16 residues. Deletions cut 6 bases from V and 4 bases from J, with 21 bases between. Here immunoSEQ multiplex PCR was the method, and the copy in TCRdb shows in-frame clones only, minus some. The sample shows under 2.5 million clones, 92% of them seen only once. Sequenced material: naive CD4+ T cells from PBMCs. The subset was: CD45RA+ positively selected. The chain is built from TRBV28 and TRBJ1-1; no clear D. The TCR was taken from a man younger than 35 in good health. Some clones in this sample may be carry-over from other donors' samples. CDR3 sequence: CASSPILRVRRTEAFF. CDR3 coding DNA: TGTGCCAGCAGCCCGATACTGAGGGTTAGGCGCACTGAAGCTTTCTTT.